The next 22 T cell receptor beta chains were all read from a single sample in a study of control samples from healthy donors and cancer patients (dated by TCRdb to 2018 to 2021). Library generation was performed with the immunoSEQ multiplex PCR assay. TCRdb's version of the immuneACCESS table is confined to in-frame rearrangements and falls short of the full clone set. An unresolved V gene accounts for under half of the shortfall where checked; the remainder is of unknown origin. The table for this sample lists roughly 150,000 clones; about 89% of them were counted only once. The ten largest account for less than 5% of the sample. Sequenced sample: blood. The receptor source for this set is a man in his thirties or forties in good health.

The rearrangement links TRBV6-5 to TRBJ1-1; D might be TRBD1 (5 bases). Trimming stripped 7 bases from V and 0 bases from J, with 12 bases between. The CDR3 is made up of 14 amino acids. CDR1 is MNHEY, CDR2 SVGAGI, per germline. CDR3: CASTRGTMNTEAFF. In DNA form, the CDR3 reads TGTGCCAGCACGAGGGGTACCATGAACACTGAAGCTTTCTTT.

The CDR3 nucleotides read TGTGCCAGCTACACGACTTCCGGGACACCTAACGCCTCCAACTATGGCTACACCTTC. It is translated as CASYTTSGTPNASNYGYTF. The chain employs TRBV18 and TRBJ1-2; TRBD1 is a possible D gene (6 bases). This CDR3 is 19 amino acids long. Germline V CDR1 and CDR2: KGHSH, LQKENI. V lost 7 bases to trimming and J lost 2 bases, with 29 bases between them.

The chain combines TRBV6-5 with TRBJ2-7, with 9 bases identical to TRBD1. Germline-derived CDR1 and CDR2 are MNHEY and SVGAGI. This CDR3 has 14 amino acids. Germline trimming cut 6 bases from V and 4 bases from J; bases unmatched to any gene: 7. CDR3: CASRRGQGRYEQYF. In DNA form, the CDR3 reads TGTGCCAGCAGGCGGGGACAGGGAAGGTACGAGCAGTACTTC.

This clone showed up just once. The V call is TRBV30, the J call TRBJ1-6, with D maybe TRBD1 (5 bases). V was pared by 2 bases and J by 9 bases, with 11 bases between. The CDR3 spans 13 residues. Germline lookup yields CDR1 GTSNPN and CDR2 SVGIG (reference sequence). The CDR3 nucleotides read TGTGCCTGGAGTCCTCGGGGCCGTTCACCCCTCCACTTT. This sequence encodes CAWSPRGRSPLHF. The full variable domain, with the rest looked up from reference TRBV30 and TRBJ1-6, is SQTIHQWPATLVQPVGSPLSLECTVEGTSNPNLYWYRQAAGRGLQLLFYSVGIGQISSEVPQNLSASRPQDRQFILSSKKLLLSDSGFYLCAWSPRGRSPLHFGNGTRLTVT.

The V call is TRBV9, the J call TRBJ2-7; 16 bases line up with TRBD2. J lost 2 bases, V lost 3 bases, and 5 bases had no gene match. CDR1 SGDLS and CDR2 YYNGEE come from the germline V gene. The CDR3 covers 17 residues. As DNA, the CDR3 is TGTGCCAGCAGCGAGGGACTAGCGGGAGGGAAAACCTACGAGCAGTACTTC. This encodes CASSEGLAGGKTYEQYF.

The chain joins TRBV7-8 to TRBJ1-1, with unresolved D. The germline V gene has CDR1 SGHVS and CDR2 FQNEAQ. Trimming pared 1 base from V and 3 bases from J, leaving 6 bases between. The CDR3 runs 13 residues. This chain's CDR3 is CASSLGTYTEAFF. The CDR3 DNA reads TGTGCCAGCAGCTTAGGGACCTACACTGAAGCTTTCTTT.

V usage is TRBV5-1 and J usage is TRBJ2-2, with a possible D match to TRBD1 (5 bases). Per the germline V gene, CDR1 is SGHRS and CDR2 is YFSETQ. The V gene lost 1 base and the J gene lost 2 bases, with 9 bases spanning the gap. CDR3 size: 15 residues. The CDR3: CASSLSGYNTGELFF. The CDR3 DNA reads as TGCGCCAGCAGCTTGTCAGGGTATAACACCGGGGAGCTGTTTTTT.

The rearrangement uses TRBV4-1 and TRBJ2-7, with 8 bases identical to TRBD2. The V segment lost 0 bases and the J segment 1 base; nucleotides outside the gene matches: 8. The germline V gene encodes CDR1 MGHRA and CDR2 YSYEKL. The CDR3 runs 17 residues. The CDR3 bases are TGCGCCAGCAGCCAAGAACCGGGACTAGACAGGTCCTACGAGCAGTACTTC. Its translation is CASSQEPGLDRSYEQYF.

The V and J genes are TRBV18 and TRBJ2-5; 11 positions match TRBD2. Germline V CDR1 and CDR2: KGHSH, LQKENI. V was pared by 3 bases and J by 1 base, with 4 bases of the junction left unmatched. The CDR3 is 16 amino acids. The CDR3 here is CASSPLAGGFQETQYF. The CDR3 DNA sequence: TGTGCCAGCTCACCGCTAGCGGGGGGTTTCCAAGAGACCCAGTACTTC. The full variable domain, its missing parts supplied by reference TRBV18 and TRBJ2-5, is NAGVMQNPRHLVRRRGQEARLRCSPMKGHSHVYWYRQLPEEGLKFMVYLQKENIIDESGMPKERFSAEFPKEGPSILRIQQVVRGDSAAYFCASSPLAGGFQETQYFGPGTRLLVL.

The CDR3 protein is CASSLSAGNQREQYF. The CDR3 DNA sequence: TGCGCCAGCAGCTTGTCCGCGGGGAATCAGCGCGAGCAGTACTTC. This chain joins TRBV5-1 and TRBJ2-7, with a tentative D call TRBD2 (6 bases). The V and J ends lost 1 base and 6 bases respectively, with 17 bases between them. CDR3 length equals 15 residues. CDR1 and CDR2 (germline): SGHRS, YFSETQ.

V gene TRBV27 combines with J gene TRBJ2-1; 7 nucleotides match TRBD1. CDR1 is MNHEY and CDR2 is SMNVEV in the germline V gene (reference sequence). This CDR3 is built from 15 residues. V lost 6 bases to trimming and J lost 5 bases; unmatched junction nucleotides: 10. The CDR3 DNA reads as TGTGCCAGCAGGCGAGGGGGCGGCGAAAACAATGAGCAGTTCTTC. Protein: CASRRGGGENNEQFF.

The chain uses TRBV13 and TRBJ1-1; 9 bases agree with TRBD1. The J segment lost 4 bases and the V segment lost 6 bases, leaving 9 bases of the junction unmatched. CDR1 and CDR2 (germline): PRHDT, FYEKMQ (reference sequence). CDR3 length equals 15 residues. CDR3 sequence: CASRKQGAGRTEAFF. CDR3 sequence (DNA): TGTGCCAGCAGGAAACAGGGGGCAGGGCGCACTGAAGCTTTCTTT.

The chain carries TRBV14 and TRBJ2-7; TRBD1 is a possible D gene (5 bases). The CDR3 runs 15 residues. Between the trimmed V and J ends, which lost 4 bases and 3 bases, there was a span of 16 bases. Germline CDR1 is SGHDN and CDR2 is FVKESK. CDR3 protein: CASSRGLTLNYEQYF. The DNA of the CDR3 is TGTGCCAGCAGCCGGGGCCTAACTTTGAACTACGAGCAGTACTTC. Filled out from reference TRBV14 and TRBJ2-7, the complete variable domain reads EAGVTQFPSHSVIEKGQTVTLRCDPISGHDNLYWYRRVMGKEIKFLLHFVKESKQDESGMPNNRFLAERTGGTYSTLKVQPAELEDSGVYFCASSRGLTLNYEQYFGPGTRLTVT.

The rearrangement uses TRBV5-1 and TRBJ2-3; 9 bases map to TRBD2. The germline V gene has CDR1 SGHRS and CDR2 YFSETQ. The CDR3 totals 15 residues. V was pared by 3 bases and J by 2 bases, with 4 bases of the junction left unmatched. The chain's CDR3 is CASSYLAGFTDTQYF. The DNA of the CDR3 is TGCGCCAGCAGCTACCTAGCGGGATTCACAGATACGCAGTATTTT.

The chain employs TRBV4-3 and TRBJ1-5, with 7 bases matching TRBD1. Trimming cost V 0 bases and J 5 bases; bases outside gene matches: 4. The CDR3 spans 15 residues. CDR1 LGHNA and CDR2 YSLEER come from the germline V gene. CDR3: CASSQDITGDQPQHF. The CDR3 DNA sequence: TGCGCCAGCAGCCAAGATATCACAGGGGATCAGCCCCAGCATTTT.

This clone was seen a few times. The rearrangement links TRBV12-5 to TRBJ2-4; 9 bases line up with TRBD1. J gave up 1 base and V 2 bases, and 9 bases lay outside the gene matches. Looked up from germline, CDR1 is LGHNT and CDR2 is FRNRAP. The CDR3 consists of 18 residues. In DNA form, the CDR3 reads TGTGCTAGTGGTTTGAGTTTCAACAGGGGGCTTGCCAAAAACATTCAGTACTTC. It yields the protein CASGLSFNRGLAKNIQYF.

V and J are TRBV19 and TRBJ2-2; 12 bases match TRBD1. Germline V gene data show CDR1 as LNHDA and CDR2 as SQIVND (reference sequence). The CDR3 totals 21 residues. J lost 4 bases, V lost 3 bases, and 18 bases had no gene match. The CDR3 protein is CASSIRPGTGGPALSTGELFF. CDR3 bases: TGTGCCAGTAGTATCCGCCCCGGGACAGGGGGCCCGGCGTTGAGCACCGGGGAGCTGTTTTTT.

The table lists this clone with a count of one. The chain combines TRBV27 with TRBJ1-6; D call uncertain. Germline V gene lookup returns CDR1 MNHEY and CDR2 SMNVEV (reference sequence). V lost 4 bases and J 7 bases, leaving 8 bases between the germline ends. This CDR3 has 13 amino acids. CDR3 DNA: TGTGCCAGCAGTTGGGATGCAAATTCACCCCTCCACTTT. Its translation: CASSWDANSPLHF.

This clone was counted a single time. The CDR3 here is CASSLGLGTPTDTQYF. Written as DNA, the CDR3 is TGTGCCAGCAGCTTAGGGCTGGGTACTCCCACAGATACGCAGTATTTT. The chain employs TRBV7-9 and TRBJ2-3, with D unclear. Trimming stripped 1 base from V and 2 bases from J, with 13 bases between. This CDR3 region has 16 residues. Per germline, CDR1 SEHNR and CDR2 FQNEAQ (reference sequence).

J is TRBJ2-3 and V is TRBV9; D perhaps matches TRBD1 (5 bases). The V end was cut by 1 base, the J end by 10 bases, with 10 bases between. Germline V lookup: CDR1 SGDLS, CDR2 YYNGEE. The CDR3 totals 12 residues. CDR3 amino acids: CASSVYPGPQYF. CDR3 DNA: TGTGCCAGCAGCGTATATCCAGGGCCGCAGTATTTT.

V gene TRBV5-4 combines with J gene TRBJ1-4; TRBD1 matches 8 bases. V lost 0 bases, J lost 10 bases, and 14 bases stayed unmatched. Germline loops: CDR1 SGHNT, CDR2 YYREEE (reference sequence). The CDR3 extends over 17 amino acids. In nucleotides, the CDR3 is TGTGCCAGCAGCTTGGCGCCCCAGGGGGCCAAGGAGGGAAAACTGTTTTTT. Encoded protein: CASSLAPQGAKEGKLFF. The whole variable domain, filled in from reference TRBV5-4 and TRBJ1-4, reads ETGVTQSPTHLIKTRGQQVTLRCSSQSGHNTVSWYQQALGQGPQFIFQYYREEENGRGNFPPRFSGLQFPNYSSELNVNALELDDSALYLCASSLAPQGAKEGKLFFGSGTQLSVL.

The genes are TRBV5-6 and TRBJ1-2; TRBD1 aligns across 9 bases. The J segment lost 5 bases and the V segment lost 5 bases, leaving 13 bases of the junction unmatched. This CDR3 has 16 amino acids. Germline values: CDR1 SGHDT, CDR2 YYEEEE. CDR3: CASSYRGQGIYYGYTF. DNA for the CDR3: TGTGCCAGCAGTTACCGAGGACAGGGGATATATTATGGCTACACCTTC.